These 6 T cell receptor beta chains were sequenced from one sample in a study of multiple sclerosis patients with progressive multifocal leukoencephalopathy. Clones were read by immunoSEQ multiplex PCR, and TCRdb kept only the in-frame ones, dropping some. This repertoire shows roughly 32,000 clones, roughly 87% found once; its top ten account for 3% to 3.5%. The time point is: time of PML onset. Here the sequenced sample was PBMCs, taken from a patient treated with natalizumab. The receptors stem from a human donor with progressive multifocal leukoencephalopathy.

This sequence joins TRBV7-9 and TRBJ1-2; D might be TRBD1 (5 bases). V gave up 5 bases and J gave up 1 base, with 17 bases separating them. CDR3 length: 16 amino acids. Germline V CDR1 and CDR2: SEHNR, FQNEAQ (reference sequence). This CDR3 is CASSPGRRRGNYGYTF. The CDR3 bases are TGTGCCAGCAGCCCGGGACGCCGGAGGGGTAACTATGGCTACACCTTC.

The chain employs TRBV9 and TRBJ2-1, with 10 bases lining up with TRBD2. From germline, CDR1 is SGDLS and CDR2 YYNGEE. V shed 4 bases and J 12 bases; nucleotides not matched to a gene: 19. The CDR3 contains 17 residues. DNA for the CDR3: TGTGCCAGCAGCCCCTCATGGAGACTAGCGGGTAGTCGACGGCAGTTCTTC. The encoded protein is CASSPSWRLAGSRRQFF.

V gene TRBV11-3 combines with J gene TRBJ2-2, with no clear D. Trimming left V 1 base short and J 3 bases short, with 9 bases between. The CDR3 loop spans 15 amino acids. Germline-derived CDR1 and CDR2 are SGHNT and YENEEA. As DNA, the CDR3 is TGTGCCAGCAGCTTAGCCGCCAGTCACACCGGGGAGCTGTTTTTT. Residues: CASSLAASHTGELFF.

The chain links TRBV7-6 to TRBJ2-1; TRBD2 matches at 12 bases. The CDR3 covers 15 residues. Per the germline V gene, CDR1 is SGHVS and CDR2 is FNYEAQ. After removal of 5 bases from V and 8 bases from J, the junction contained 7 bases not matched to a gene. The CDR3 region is CASSPTSGRTYEQFF. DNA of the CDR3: TGTGCCAGCAGCCCGACTAGCGGGAGAACGTATGAGCAGTTCTTC.

In DNA, the CDR3 is TGTGCCAGCGCTCAGGGCTCGAACAATGAGCAGTTCTTC. Amino acid sequence: CASAQGSNNEQFF. The chain links TRBV7-8 to TRBJ2-1; D perhaps matches TRBD1 (5 bases). The CDR3 totals 13 residues. V was trimmed by 8 bases and J by 5 bases, leaving 13 bases between them. The germline gives CDR1 SGHVS, CDR2 FQNEAQ.

The CDR3 loop reads CASSLELNIGAFF. The CDR3, as DNA: TGTGCCAGCAGCTTGGAACTTAACATCGGGGCTTTCTTT. This sequence joins TRBV7-2 and TRBJ1-1; unclear D gene. Germline V CDR1 and CDR2: SGHTA, FQGNSA. This CDR3 comprises 13 residues. The ends were cut back, 3 bases at V and 11 bases at J, with 16 bases in the middle.